This TCR beta chain came from a study of T cell responses to AZD1222 COVID-19 vaccine. There are 12 residues in the CDR3. Germline V CDR1 and CDR2: MNHEY, SVGEGT. V was trimmed by 5 bases and J by 7 bases, leaving 11 bases between them. Assay: immunoSEQ multiplex PCR; the TCRdb copy retains only in-frame clones and omits some. The sample has about 140,000 clones; 90% are singletons. The receptor was isolated from an adult in good health. The chain carries TRBV6-2 or TRBV6-3 and TRBJ2-5; TRBD1 is a possible D gene (6 bases). Sequenced material: peripheral blood, taken on day 0 of AZD1222 vaccination. The CDR3 nucleotides are TGTGCCAGCAGTGCCCTGACAGGGACCCAGTACTTC. Encoded protein: CASSALTGTQYF.